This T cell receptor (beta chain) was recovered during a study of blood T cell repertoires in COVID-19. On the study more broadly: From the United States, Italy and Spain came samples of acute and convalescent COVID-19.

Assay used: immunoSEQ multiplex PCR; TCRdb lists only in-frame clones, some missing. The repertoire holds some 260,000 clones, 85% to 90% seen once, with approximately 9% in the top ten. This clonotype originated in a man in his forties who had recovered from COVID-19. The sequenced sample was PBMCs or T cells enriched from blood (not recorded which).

The CDR3 bases are TGTGCCAGCAGCTTAGATGCAGGGATAGTCAACGAGCAGTACTTC. This codes for CASSLDAGIVNEQYF. This sequence joins TRBV7-9 and TRBJ2-7, with D possibly matching TRBD1 (5 bases). This CDR3 is built from 15 residues. V lost 1 base, J lost 5 bases, and 15 bases lay in between. Per germline, CDR1 SEHNR and CDR2 FQNEAQ (reference sequence).